Shown below are 7 T cell receptor beta chains from a single sample sequenced in a study of T cells in Graves' hyperthyroidism and ophthalmopathy. Amplified regions were TCR beta CDR3 sequences from RNA transcripts. When the TCR CDR3 underwent first-round RT-PCR, the HTBI primer set was used. One entry per CDR3 protein, called by TCRdb with MiXCR from the multiplex PCR reads. The table shows about 600,000 distinct CDR3 sequences, with about 14% occurring only once. Material for sequencing was blood. These receptors were collected from a woman aged 50 to 60 with Graves' ophthalmopathy.

V gene TRBV7-8 combines with J gene TRBJ2-1; 16 bases agree with TRBD2. The germline V gene encodes CDR1 SGHVS and CDR2 FQNEAQ. The CDR3 has 18 residues. Trimming cost V 2 bases and J 6 bases; bases outside gene matches: 7. CDR3 protein: CASSLFGTSGRGPNEQFF. In DNA, the CDR3 is TGTGCCAGCAGCTTATTCGGGACTAGCGGGAGGGGCCCCAATGAGCAGTTCTTC.

In this sample, this clonotype turned up many times. The genes are TRBV20-1 and TRBJ2-7, with 11 bases matching TRBD2. The CDR3 covers 13 residues. The germline CDR1 and CDR2 sequences are DFQATT and SNEGSKA (reference sequence). J gave up 4 bases and V 7 bases, and 6 bases lay outside the gene matches. The CDR3 loop reads CSVLTSGTYEQYF. The CDR3 nucleotides read TGCAGTGTTTTGACTAGCGGGACTTACGAGCAGTACTTC.

The chain has TRBV15 and TRBJ2-4, with D uncertain. Deletions cut 5 bases from V and 8 bases from J, with 10 bases between. The CDR3 spans 12 residues. Germline CDR1 LNHNV, CDR2 YYDKDF (reference sequence). The CDR3 protein is CATSPGWDIQYF. CDR3 nucleotide sequence: TGTGCCACCAGCCCTGGGTGGGACATTCAGTACTTC.

This clonotype came up a few times. The chain uses TRBV29-1 and TRBJ1-2; D is ambiguous. Germline CDR1 reads SQVTM; CDR2 reads ANQGSEA. The CDR3 contains 15 residues. V lost 3 bases to trimming and J lost 3 bases, with 17 bases between them. As DNA, the CDR3 is TGCAGCGTTGAGGGATTCGGAGCTCTCCACTATGGCTACACCTTC. This gives the protein CSVEGFGALHYGYTF.

This clonotype was picked up many times. The chain uses TRBV29-1 and TRBJ2-7, with 12 bases identical to TRBD2. The CDR3 has 15 amino acids. Germline lookup yields CDR1 SQVTM and CDR2 ANQGSEA. Trimming removed 4 bases from V and 6 bases from J; junction bases left unmatched: 10. In nucleotides, the CDR3 is TGCAGCGTTGGCCTCCGACTAGCGGGAGAAGTCGAGCAGTACTTC. Its translation is CSVGLRLAGEVEQYF.

This clonotype was found many times. CDR3 region: CASSEFTGQQFF. The CDR3 DNA reads TGTGCCAGCAGTGAATTTACGGGACAGCAGTTCTTC. This chain joins TRBV2 and TRBJ2-1; D could derive from TRBD1 or TRBD2 (5 bases each). Germline-derived CDR1 and CDR2 are SNHLY and FYNNEI. The CDR3 is 12 amino acids. Trimming pared 2 bases from V and 11 bases from J, leaving 10 bases between.

The chain carries TRBV20-1 and TRBJ1-2, with 8 bases aligning to TRBD1. The V and J ends lost 5 bases and 4 bases, in that order; junction bases with no gene match: 3. The CDR3 contains 12 residues. Germline V lookup: CDR1 DFQATT, CDR2 SNEGSKA (reference sequence). The CDR3 DNA reads TGCAGTGCTGTGGACAGGGCCTATGGCTACACCTTC. Its protein product is CSAVDRAYGYTF.